A selection of T cell receptor beta chains follows, all from one sample in a study of blood T cells in healthy people across ages. MiXCR, applied by TCRdb to the 5' RACE reads, yields one record per CDR3 protein. The sample consists of about 700,000 distinct CDR3 sequences, roughly 32% of them appearing once. Sequencing used blood. These receptors were taken from a woman at least 80 years old in good health. Both conserved end residues are trimmed from each CDR3.

V gene	CDR3 protein
TRBV9	ASSVRGYNSPLH
TRBV20-1	SARDQLPTSTEAF
TRBV9	ASSATGRRSNYGYT
TRBV6-2/TRBV6-3	ASSSGDIYEQY
TRBV20-1	SARNTRTTQETQY
TRBV4-3	ASSPGRLNEKLF
TRBV7-2	ASSLYVNSPANTEAF
TRBV6-6	ASAVSRVTDTQY
TRBV3-1	ASSPPGLAAHNEQY
TRBV5-5	ASSLADRTQETQY
TRBV7-8	ASSPSGQTFGYGYT
TRBV6-2/TRBV6-3	ASSYSPLTYEQY
TRBV5-1	ASSLSYRANEKLF
TRBV10-3	AIGEDHSSYNEQF
TRBV6-6	ASSHRGGGTEAF
TRBV6-5	ASSYLIGGSGETQY
TRBV28	ASSLRDNSYEQY
TRBV20-1	SARARDRGPEAF
TRBV20-1	SAPRDAPSSYNEQF
TRBV12-3/TRBV12-4	ASLRGRAQETQY
TRBV20-1	SARDGGVGNEQY
TRBV19	ASSRRDRGDYGYT
TRBV14	ASSEDRVGANHGYT
TRBV20-1	SARARSSTGGYT
TRBV6-6	ASRQNTGQGYNEQF
TRBV6-2/TRBV6-3	ASRDTGSGQY
TRBV20-1	SARRINNYGYT
TRBV29-1	SVGALSASDTQY
TRBV6-6	ASSFPGGPNNEQF
TRBV3-1	ASGPGLAGSETQY
TRBV4-1	ASSQIIAGISTDTQY
TRBV2	ASTMDRGRSYGYT
TRBV4-1	ASSQEAAGRRQPQH
TRBV2	ASSERGAGGYT
TRBV28	ASSLSLVHPPYGYT
TRBV6-5	ASSYSPSTYEQY
TRBV6-1	ASGTGSAGNTIY
TRBV9	ASSAWTGENYGYT
TRBV28	ASSLSGEVYEQY
TRBV4-1	ASSQIGRSQYGYT
TRBV7-2	ASSLAYRGESPLH
TRBV6-5	ASAAGTGGEKLF
TRBV10-3	ATSGTGTHEQF
TRBV5-1	ASRQDIFGTGKNEQY
TRBV29-1	SVVGRGGNEQF
TRBV20-1	SARPNTEAF
TRBV19	ASSILPGPSNEKLF
TRBV7-2	ASSPLAGGDTQY
TRBV7-9	ASSSAGGSEAF
TRBV20-1	SAQGSSGGAYNEQF
TRBV5-1	ASSVGFGEPEAF
TRBV5-1	ASSPLPIYNEQF
TRBV29-1	SLRPGTGKNEQF
TRBV6-1	AGSKLAGGHYLQNEQF
TRBV6-2/TRBV6-3	ASSYLSTGVAGELF
TRBV18	ASSPILGRDTQY